The 29 T cell receptor beta chains below come from one sample, sequenced in a study of cytomegalovirus exposure and HLA in healthy donors (dated by TCRdb to 2015 to 2018). Library generation was performed with the immunoSEQ multiplex PCR assay. A mixture of 60 forward primers for TCR Vbeta segments and 13 reverse primers for TCR Jbeta segments was used in the multiplex PCR. Not all clones reach the TCRdb copy of this immuneACCESS table, which keeps in-frame sequences only. Checked studies attribute under half of the gap to unresolved V genes and leave the rest unexplained. This sample has about 130,000 clones in its table, and over 65% of those were observed once. Under 13% of the sample lies in the top ten. Sequenced input: PBMCs. These receptors were obtained from a man aged 25-45 years in good health and CMV-seropositive.

V gene TRBV7-7 combines with J gene TRBJ1-4; D not certain. Between the trimmed V and J ends, which lost 2 bases and 7 bases, there was a span of 8 bases. The CDR3 length is 13 residues. Germline assignment: CDR1 SSHAT and CDR2 FNYEAQ (reference sequence). CDR3 sequence reads: CASSLSPGEKLFF. Here the CDR3 DNA reads TGTGCCAGCAGCTTATCGCCGGGTGAAAAACTGTTTTTT.

A single count supports this clone. The V call is TRBV28, the J call TRBJ2-3; TRBD2 aligns across 8 bases. Germline CDR1 MDHEN, CDR2 SYDVKM. Trimming cost V 4 bases and J 0 bases; bases outside gene matches: 9. The length of the CDR3 is 17 residues. The CDR3 is CASSYRRSGSSTDTQYF. The CDR3, as DNA: TGTGCCAGCAGTTACCGCCGGAGCGGGAGTAGCACAGATACGCAGTATTTT.

The chain is built from TRBV30 and TRBJ1-6, with 8 bases matching TRBD1. V shed 3 bases and J 8 bases; nucleotides not matched to a gene: 9. CDR1 is GTSNPN, CDR2 SVGIG, per germline (reference sequence). The CDR3 length is 15 residues. The CDR3 reads CAWSPPDRADSPLHF. As DNA, the CDR3 is TGTGCCTGGAGCCCCCCGGACAGGGCTGATTCACCCCTCCACTTT.

This chain uses TRBV19 with TRBJ2-4; 8 nucleotides agree with TRBD1. CDR3 length: 15 amino acids. Germline V lookup: CDR1 LNHDA, CDR2 SQIVND (reference sequence). Trimming cost V 4 bases and J 1 base; bases outside gene matches: 3. The chain's CDR3 is CASSTRQGAKNIQYF. For the CDR3, the DNA is TGTGCCAGTAGTACCCGACAGGGGGCCAAAAACATTCAGTACTTC.

The chain has TRBV2 and TRBJ1-2; D remains ambiguous. The germline V gene has CDR1 SNHLY and CDR2 FYNNEI. Deletions cut 7 bases from V and 2 bases from J, with 5 bases between. This CDR3 comprises 11 residues. CDR3 in amino acids: CASKQNYGYTF. CDR3 DNA: TGTGCCAGCAAACAGAACTATGGCTACACCTTC. Supplemented by reference TRBV2 and TRBJ1-2, the full variable domain reads EPEVTQTPSHQVTQMGQEVILRCVPISNHLYFYWYRQILGQKVEFLVSFYNNEISEKSEIFDDQFSVERPDGSNFTLKIRSTKLEDSAMYFCASKQNYGYTFGSGTRLTVV.

This sequence joins TRBV4-1 and TRBJ1-1; D is uncertain. Germline V gives CDR1 MGHRA, CDR2 YSYEKL. V was clipped by 0 bases and J by 0 bases, with 8 bases between them. The CDR3 runs 15 residues. CDR3 region: CASSQDPGMNTEAFF. The CDR3 nucleotides are TGCGCCAGCAGCCAAGACCCGGGGATGAACACTGAAGCTTTCTTT.

The rearrangement joins TRBV5-1 to TRBJ2-7; 9 bases are a match to TRBD1. V was clipped by 2 bases and J by 5 bases; unmatched bases: 14. Germline V lookup: CDR1 SGHRS, CDR2 YFSETQ. CDR3 length equals 17 residues. The CDR3 coding sequence is TGCGCCAGCAGCTTCAATCTTTTGCGGACAGGGGTCAACGAGCAGTACTTC. Protein: CASSFNLLRTGVNEQYF.

This chain connects TRBV6-5 to TRBJ2-1, with D possibly matching TRBD2 (5 bases). The CDR3 spans 15 residues. V lost 4 bases, J lost 9 bases, and 19 bases lay in between. Germline CDR1 MNHEY, CDR2 SVGAGI. CDR3 nucleotide sequence: TGTGCCAGCAGTTCCTTTATGGGAGCGAACGCTGAGCAGTTCTTC. The encoded protein is CASSSFMGANAEQFF.

Only one count was recorded for this clone. This chain links TRBV9 with TRBJ2-7, with 7 bases matching TRBD1. The trim removed 4 bases at V and 0 bases at J, leaving 10 bases unmatched. Germline CDR1 and CDR2: SGDLS and YYNGEE. This CDR3 contains 16 residues. The CDR3 protein is CASSTDRDRPSYEQYF. DNA for the CDR3: TGTGCCAGCAGCACTGACAGGGATCGGCCCTCCTACGAGCAGTACTTC.

This chain connects TRBV28 to TRBJ1-1, with D perhaps matching TRBD1 (5 bases). The V and J ends lost 3 bases and 4 bases respectively, with 18 bases between them. Germline values: CDR1 MDHEN, CDR2 SYDVKM. This CDR3 region has 16 residues. As DNA, the CDR3 is TGTGCCAGCAGTTTTACGGCAGGGAGGGGTGGCACTGAAGCTTTCTTT. It codes for CASSFTAGRGGTEAFF.

The chain employs TRBV5-1 and TRBJ2-1, with D perhaps matching TRBD2 (7 bases). Trimming took 3 bases from V and 8 from J, leaving 18 bases between them. Germline V gene data show CDR1 as SGHRS and CDR2 as YFSETQ. The length of the CDR3 is 15 residues. CDR3 nucleotide sequence: TGCGCCAGCAGCTGGGGGGGGCTAGTTTCAGATGAGCAGTTCTTC. Residues: CASSWGGLVSDEQFF.

CDR3 region: CASSEGGGRHYGYTF. DNA of the CDR3: TGTGCCAGCAGTGAGGGGGGGGGCCGTCACTATGGCTACACCTTC. The chain couples TRBV2 to TRBJ1-2, with a tentative D call TRBD1 (6 bases). Germline values: CDR1 SNHLY, CDR2 FYNNEI. CDR3 length: 15 amino acids. V shed 3 bases and J shed 3 bases, with 14 bases lying between them.

This clone was seen a few times. The rearrangement joins TRBV29-1 to TRBJ2-7, with D tentatively TRBD2 (6 bases). Deletions cut 3 bases from V and 6 bases from J, with 24 bases between. CDR1 and CDR2 from the germline V gene are SQVTM and ANQGSEA. This CDR3 is 16 amino acids long. CDR3 region: CSVDGQVLGGTSEQYF. In DNA, the CDR3 is TGCAGCGTTGATGGGCAGGTGTTAGGCGGGACGAGCGAGCAGTACTTC.

This clone was recorded once. The chain recombines TRBV19 with TRBJ2-1, with D hard to call. The germline V and J ends were trimmed by 3 bases and 0 bases, with 12 bases remaining between them. Germline loops: CDR1 LNHDA, CDR2 SQIVND (reference sequence). The length of the CDR3 is 16 residues. The CDR3 protein is CASSIVVSSSYNEQFF. In DNA, the CDR3 is TGTGCCAGTAGTATTGTAGTTTCGAGCTCCTACAATGAGCAGTTCTTC.

The V and J genes are TRBV18 and TRBJ1-1; D call uncertain. Germline V gives CDR1 KGHSH, CDR2 LQKENI. This CDR3 spans 16 amino acids. V was trimmed by 0 bases and J by 0 bases, leaving 11 bases between them. The CDR3 DNA sequence: TGTGCCAGCTCACCACCGGGCAGGCGGGTGAACACTGAAGCTTTCTTT. Protein product: CASSPPGRRVNTEAFF. The full variable domain, with the rest looked up from reference TRBV18 and TRBJ1-1, is NAGVMQNPRHLVRRRGQEARLRCSPMKGHSHVYWYRQLPEEGLKFMVYLQKENIIDESGMPKERFSAEFPKEGPSILRIQQVVRGDSAAYFCASSPPGRRVNTEAFFGQGTRLTVV.

The rearrangement joins TRBV7-9 to TRBJ1-5, with 7 bases aligning to TRBD1. J was trimmed by 7 bases and V by 4 bases; bases with no gene match: 7. Germline values: CDR1 SEHNR, CDR2 FQNEAQ (reference sequence). The CDR3 runs to 14 residues. CDR3: CASSSTGLAQPQHF. As DNA, the CDR3 is TGTGCCAGCAGCTCGACAGGGTTGGCGCAGCCCCAGCATTTT.

The chain has TRBV6-6 and TRBJ2-7, with 10 bases aligning to TRBD1. Germline V CDR1 and CDR2: MNHNY, SVGAGI (reference sequence). CDR3 length: 13 residues. V lost 7 bases and J lost 3; bases outside the gene matches: 3. CDR3 nucleotide sequence: TGTGCCAGCAAGACAGGGGGCTTCTACGAGCAGTACTTC. Translated: CASKTGGFYEQYF.

This rearrangement joins TRBV7-6 to TRBJ1-1, with TRBD1 as a possible D gene (5 bases). This CDR3 comprises 14 residues. Germline CDR1 and CDR2: SGHVS and FNYEAQ. V lost 5 bases, J lost 4 bases, and 14 bases lay in between. CDR3 in amino acids: CASSETQGFTEAFF. CDR3 in DNA: TGTGCCAGCAGCGAAACTCAGGGTTTCACTGAAGCTTTCTTT. Full variable domain (rest looked up from reference TRBV7-6 and TRBJ1-1): GAGVSQSPRYKVTKRGQDVALRCDPISGHVSLYWYRQALGQGPEFLTYFNYEAQQDKSGLPNDRFSAERPEGSISTLTIQRTEQRDSAMYRCASSETQGFTEAFFGQGTRLTVV.

The chain carries TRBV27 and TRBJ2-3, with TRBD1 matching 8 bases. Germline V CDR1 and CDR2: MNHEY, SMNVEV (reference sequence). Losses at the gene ends were 5 bases for V and 5 bases for J; bases not matched to a gene: 15. The CDR3 extends over 17 amino acids. As DNA, the CDR3 is TGTGCCAGCAGTCGAATGACAGGGGTACTCGCGGGAGATACGCAGTATTTT. Protein product: CASSRMTGVLAGDTQYF.

This clone was detected a few times. This chain connects TRBV6-1 to TRBJ1-2, with 7 bases matching TRBD1. V shed 5 bases and J 4 bases; nucleotides not matched to a gene: 7. This CDR3 has 14 residues. CDR1 and CDR2 from the germline V gene are MNHNS and SASEGT. The CDR3: CASSRDRAGYGYTF. CDR3 DNA: TGTGCCAGCAGTCGCGACAGGGCGGGCTATGGCTACACCTTC.

This clone has just a few counts. The gene calls are TRBV11-3 and TRBJ2-7, with 7 bases aligning to TRBD2. CDR1 is SGHNT and CDR2 is YENEEA in the germline V gene. The CDR3 is 15 residues long. V lost 4 bases and J lost 2; bases outside the gene matches: 8. The CDR3 region has the DNA TGTGCCAGCAGCTCCTTCAGCGGGGATACCTACGAGCAGTACTTC. Its translation is CASSSFSGDTYEQYF. Supplemented by reference TRBV11-3 and TRBJ2-7, the full variable domain reads EAGVVQSPRYKIIEKKQPVAFWCNPISGHNTLYWYLQNLGQGPELLIRYENEEAVDDSQLPKDRFSAERLKGVDSTLKIQPAELGDSAVYLCASSSFSGDTYEQYFGPGTRLTVT.

CDR3 loop: CASYGRVNEQFF. The DNA for the CDR3 is TGTGCCAGCTATGGCCGGGTAAATGAGCAGTTCTTC. V and J are TRBV27 and TRBJ2-1; D ambiguous. Trimming stripped 8 bases from V and 7 bases from J, with 12 bases between. Looked up from germline, CDR1 is MNHEY and CDR2 is SMNVEV (reference sequence). The CDR3 consists of 12 residues.

The gene calls are TRBV5-6 and TRBJ2-4; the D gene is possibly TRBD2 (6 bases). The CDR3 has 13 amino acids. Germline loops: CDR1 SGHDT, CDR2 YYEEEE. Deletions cut 0 bases from V and 10 bases from J, with 11 bases between. The CDR3 nucleotides read TGTGCCAGCAGCTTGGCGTTCCGGGGGATTCAGTACTTC. Protein sequence: CASSLAFRGIQYF.

The J gene is TRBJ2-4, the V gene TRBV4-3; the D gene is possibly TRBD2 (5 bases). In germline, CDR1 is LGHNA, CDR2 YSLEER. V was trimmed by 0 bases and J by 8 bases, leaving 17 bases between them. CDR3 length equals 16 residues. The CDR3 nucleotides are TGCGCCAGCAGCCAAGATGAGGAAGGTCACGGGGACATTCAGTACTTC. It codes for CASSQDEEGHGDIQYF.

J is TRBJ1-5 and V is TRBV7-2; unclear D gene. The CDR3 extends over 15 amino acids. V was trimmed by 7 bases and J by 7 bases, leaving 20 bases between them. Per germline, CDR1 SGHTA and CDR2 FQGNSA. CDR3 nucleotide sequence: TGTGCCAGCACCTCCGGGGAGGTACTGCGCCAGCCCCAGCATTTT. It is translated as CASTSGEVLRQPQHF.

The V gene is TRBV29-1, the J gene TRBJ2-7; TRBD2 matches at 12 bases. The V segment lost 0 bases and the J segment 7 bases; nucleotides outside the gene matches: 7. The CDR3 is 15 amino acids. CDR1 and CDR2 from the germline V gene are SQVTM and ANQGSEA. The CDR3 sequence is CSVEDVTSGSKEQYF. The CDR3 DNA reads TGCAGCGTTGAAGATGTGACTAGCGGGAGCAAGGAGCAGTACTTC.

This clone was seen a few times. V usage is TRBV29-1 and J usage is TRBJ2-1; 9 nucleotides agree with TRBD1. Trimming at V came to 7 bases and at J to 5 bases, leaving 6 bases not matched to a gene. Germline V gives CDR1 SQVTM, CDR2 ANQGSEA. This CDR3 spans 13 amino acids. The DNA for the CDR3 is TGCAGCGCCTCCGGGACAGGGAACAATGAGCAGTTCTTC. It translates to CSASGTGNNEQFF.

V usage is TRBV5-1 and J usage is TRBJ2-3; TRBD2 aligns across 7 bases. The ends lost 3 bases at V and 7 bases at J; junction bases unmatched: 8. The CDR3 loop spans 14 amino acids. CDR1 is SGHRS and CDR2 is YFSETQ in the germline V gene. The CDR3 is CASSSSRGVNTQYF. CDR3 bases: TGCGCCAGCAGCTCCTCCCGGGGGGTAAATACGCAGTATTTT.

The gene calls are TRBV27 and TRBJ1-5; tentatively, D is TRBD1 (6 bases). The V gene lost 5 bases and the J gene lost 0 bases, with 14 bases spanning the gap. The CDR3 is 16 residues long. Germline V lookup: CDR1 MNHEY, CDR2 SMNVEV (reference sequence). CDR3 residues: CASSIRTVYSNQPQHF. CDR3 sequence (DNA): TGTGCCAGCAGTATACGGACAGTCTATAGCAATCAGCCCCAGCATTTT.